Below, 26 T cell receptor beta chains from the same sample are listed, as sequenced in a study of response to subunit inactivated influenza vaccine. In TCRdb, the RT-PCR reads were re-called with MiXCR into one record per CDR3 protein. The sample lists under 500,000 distinct CDR3 sequences, 9.5% to 13% occurring once. The sequencing used PBMCs from blood, collected about 6 weeks after vaccination. All receptors derive from a man aged 50-60 years who received an inactivated influenza vaccine.

The V gene is TRBV20-1, the J gene TRBJ1-2, with D perhaps matching TRBD1 (6 bases). The CDR3 loop spans 14 amino acids. The V gene lost 3 bases and the J gene lost 7 bases, with 18 bases spanning the gap. In germline, CDR1 is DFQATT, CDR2 SNEGSKA (reference sequence). The CDR3 nucleotides are TGCAGTGCTAGTGTTCTGGGGGCGGTTGGTGGCTACACCTTC. Its protein is CSASVLGAVGGYTF.

The rearrangement links TRBV7-2 to TRBJ1-1, with 7 bases identical to TRBD1. The V segment lost 5 bases and the J segment 6 bases; nucleotides outside the gene matches: 6. CDR3 size: 13 residues. Germline V CDR1 and CDR2: SGHTA, FQGNSA. The CDR3 is CASSSRGASEAFF. CDR3 DNA: TGTGCCAGCAGCAGCAGGGGGGCATCTGAAGCTTTCTTT.

This clonotype has a count of ten or more. The genes are TRBV20-1 and TRBJ2-3, with TRBD2 matching 13 bases. Germline V gene data show CDR1 as DFQATT and CDR2 as SNEGSKA (reference sequence). The CDR3 is 17 amino acids. Losses at the gene ends were 2 bases for V and 5 bases for J; bases not matched to a gene: 10. The CDR3 sequence: CSARLGTSGGEGDTQYF. The CDR3 DNA sequence: TGCAGTGCTAGACTGGGAACTAGCGGGGGGGAGGGAGATACGCAGTATTTT.

This clonotype was picked up a small number of times. This chain connects TRBV4-3 to TRBJ1-1, with a weak D call TRBD1 (5 bases). This CDR3 is built from 14 residues. V dropped 6 bases and J dropped 3 bases, with 14 bases sitting between them. CDR1 and CDR2 (germline): LGHNA, YSLEER. CDR3 bases: TGCGCCAGCAGAAAGAGGGTGGGGGACACTGAAGCTTTCTTT. Its translation: CASRKRVGDTEAFF.

The rearrangement links TRBV12-2 to TRBJ2-1; the D call in the table, TRBD2, was not verified against the DNA. TRBV12-2 is listed as a pseudogene. CDR3 size: 17 residues. The CDR3 spells CASRSTSQANLYNEQFF. CDR3 DNA: TGTGCAAGTCGCTCGACTAGCCAGGCGAACTTATACAATGAGCAGTTCTTC.

This clonotype was picked up a small number of times. The genes are TRBV5-6 and TRBJ1-2, with a weak D call TRBD1 (5 bases). Germline lookup yields CDR1 SGHDT and CDR2 YYEEEE. Trimming pared 0 bases from V and 8 bases from J, leaving 11 bases between. This CDR3 is built from 13 residues. CDR3 in DNA: TGTGCCAGCAGCTTGGGAGGGACTATCGGCTACACCTTC. Residues: CASSLGGTIGYTF.

This clonotype was found many times. The rearrangement links TRBV4-2 to TRBJ1-2, with TRBD1 matching over 7 bases. The CDR3 is 16 amino acids. Germline V lookup: CDR1 LGHNA, CDR2 YNFKEQ. V lost 0 bases and J lost 2; bases outside the gene matches: 6. The CDR3 spells CASSQEGGYPNYGYTF. The CDR3 nucleotides are TGTGCCAGCAGCCAAGAAGGGGGCTATCCCAACTATGGCTACACCTTC.

This chain connects TRBV11-1 to TRBJ2-7; 14 bases align to TRBD2. With 5 bases clipped from V and 7 bases from J, the junction kept 16 bases outside the gene matches. CDR1 is SGHAT, CDR2 FQDESV, per germline (reference sequence). CDR3 length: 18 residues. The CDR3 loop is CASSPKTRGLAGGWEQYF. The CDR3 DNA is TGTGCCAGCAGCCCCAAGACACGCGGACTAGCGGGGGGTTGGGAGCAGTACTTC.

This clonotype came up many times. J is TRBJ2-7 and V is TRBV29-1, with a tentative D call TRBD1 (6 bases). Germline V lookup: CDR1 SQVTM, CDR2 ANQGSEA. V was clipped by 7 bases and J by 7 bases, with 14 bases between them. The CDR3 runs to 11 residues. The CDR3 region has the DNA TGCAGCGCAAATACAGGGAGAGAGCAGTACTTC. Protein sequence: CSANTGREQYF.

The chain is built from TRBV5-1 and TRBJ2-5, with D perhaps TRBD1 or TRBD2 (5 bases each). CDR1 and CDR2 from the germline V gene are SGHRS and YFSETQ. The V end lost 5 bases, the J end lost 0 bases, and 17 bases lay between the germline ends. This CDR3 is 16 amino acids long. The CDR3 nucleotides are TGCGCCAGCAGGCGGCCGGGACGAACGTACCAAGAGACCCAGTACTTC. It encodes CASRRPGRTYQETQYF.

This clonotype appeared a few times. The gene calls are TRBV20-1 and TRBJ2-1, with D possibly matching TRBD2 (5 bases). The V end lost 1 base, the J end lost 7 bases, and 17 bases lay between the germline ends. The CDR3 covers 15 residues. CDR1 and CDR2 (germline): DFQATT, SNEGSKA (reference sequence). CDR3 sequence (DNA): TGCAGTGCTAGAGCACCGAGCGGTGGGAGTAATGAGCAGTTCTTC. Translating gives CSARAPSGGSNEQFF.

This clonotype was observed many times. V gene TRBV20-1 combines with J gene TRBJ2-1; 10 nucleotides agree with TRBD2. This CDR3 spans 13 amino acids. Trimming took 5 bases from V and 7 from J; bases not matched to a gene: 5. Germline values: CDR1 DFQATT, CDR2 SNEGSKA (reference sequence). In nucleotides, the CDR3 is TGCAGTGCTTCCCAGACTAGCGGGAATGAGCAGTTCTTC. It yields the protein CSASQTSGNEQFF.

J is TRBJ2-7 and V is TRBV10-3; 8 positions agree with TRBD1. Germline lookup yields CDR1 ENHRY and CDR2 SYGVKD. The CDR3 runs to 17 residues. With 7 bases clipped from V and 4 bases from J, the junction kept 18 bases outside the gene matches. The chain's CDR3 is CAIKSSAGGAAGYEQYF. The CDR3 nucleotides read TGTGCCATCAAGTCCTCCGCAGGGGGCGCCGCGGGGTACGAGCAGTACTTC.

This chain joins TRBV7-2 and TRBJ2-4; 8 nucleotides agree with TRBD1. This CDR3 comprises 16 residues. In germline, CDR1 is SGHTA, CDR2 FQGNSA. Germline trimming cut 2 bases from V and 7 bases from J; bases unmatched to any gene: 10. CDR3 sequence: CASSLYGPGGMNIQYF. The DNA of the CDR3 is TGTGCCAGCAGCTTATATGGGCCAGGGGGCATGAACATTCAGTACTTC.

The sample holds many counts of this clonotype. V usage is TRBV4-1 and J usage is TRBJ2-7; D uncertain. This CDR3 is built from 15 residues. V lost 0 bases and J lost 0, with 9 bases in between. The germline CDR1 and CDR2 sequences are MGHRA and YSYEKL. The CDR3 here is CASSQEYATSYEQYF. DNA of the CDR3: TGCGCCAGCAGCCAAGAGTATGCCACCTCCTACGAGCAGTACTTC.

The chain carries TRBV27 and TRBJ2-7; D possibly corresponds to TRBD2 (6 bases). Germline V CDR1 and CDR2: MNHEY, SMNVEV (reference sequence). This CDR3 is 14 amino acids long. The ends were cut back, 5 bases at V and 3 bases at J, with 14 bases in the middle. The chain's CDR3 is CASSPRRGYYEQYF. CDR3 coding DNA: TGTGCCAGCAGTCCCCGGAGGGGATACTACGAGCAGTACTTC.

This clonotype occurred a few times. The genes are TRBV7-6 and TRBJ2-2; D is possibly TRBD2 (6 bases). The CDR3 totals 18 residues. V lost 3 bases to trimming and J lost 0 bases, with 17 bases between them. Germline V gene sequence: CDR1 SGHVS, CDR2 FNYEAQ. CDR3 sequence reads: CASSFSESGTPNTGELFF. The CDR3 DNA reads as TGTGCCAGCAGCTTTTCCGAGAGTGGGACTCCGAACACCGGGGAGCTGTTTTTT.

This clonotype was counted at least ten times. The CDR3 spells CASTGQLSTDTQYF. The CDR3, as DNA: TGTGCCAGCACCGGACAGCTCAGCACAGATACGCAGTATTTT. The chain recombines TRBV2 with TRBJ2-3, with a tentative D call TRBD1 (6 bases). V was cut by 7 bases and J by 0 bases, with 11 bases left in between. CDR1 and CDR2 (germline): SNHLY, FYNNEI. The CDR3 spans 14 residues.

The chain uses TRBV10-3 and TRBJ2-5, with a tentative D call TRBD2 (5 bases). The CDR3 is made up of 13 amino acids. V was trimmed by 5 bases and J by 4 bases, leaving 11 bases between them. The germline V gene has CDR1 ENHRY and CDR2 SYGVKD. The CDR3 loop is CAISSRETETQYF. CDR3 bases: TGTGCCATCAGTTCACGGGAAACAGAGACCCAGTACTTC.

A word on this clonotype: A clone one base away is much larger, so this may be a read error. V is TRBV29-1 and J is TRBJ2-4; D is ambiguous. This CDR3 is built from 13 residues. Germline V gene lookup returns CDR1 SQVTM and CDR2 ANQGSEA. Trimming stripped 4 bases from V and 8 bases from J, with 15 bases between. The CDR3 nucleotides read TGCAGCGTTGCTGGTTTCGTGGAAGACATTCAGTACTTC. Protein sequence: CSVAGFVEDIQYF.

This clonotype was picked up a small number of times. This chain connects TRBV20-1 to TRBJ2-1; D might be TRBD2 (5 bases). The CDR3 runs 11 residues. V gave up 3 bases and J gave up 7 bases, with 7 bases separating them. Germline V gives CDR1 DFQATT, CDR2 SNEGSKA (reference sequence). The CDR3 here is CSASIANEQFF. CDR3 coding DNA: TGCAGTGCTAGCATAGCGAATGAGCAGTTCTTC.

The rearrangement uses TRBV19 and TRBJ2-4, with D tentatively TRBD2 (6 bases). Per the germline V gene, CDR1 is LNHDA and CDR2 is SQIVND (reference sequence). V was trimmed by 6 bases and J by 8 bases, leaving 14 bases between them. The CDR3 loop spans 13 amino acids. CDR3 region: CASSPRGYDIQYF. As DNA, the CDR3 is TGTGCCAGTAGCCCTCGGGGGTATGACATTCAGTACTTC.

This clonotype was counted only a few times. The chain is built from TRBV5-1 and TRBJ2-5; no clear D gene. CDR1 and CDR2 (germline): SGHRS, YFSETQ. The CDR3 spans 14 residues. Trimming cost V 4 bases and J 0 bases, with 10 bases left between them. The CDR3 region is CASSLDGYQETQYF. CDR3 DNA: TGCGCCAGCAGCCTGGACGGCTACCAAGAGACCCAGTACTTC.

This clonotype was recorded a few times. The chain carries TRBV5-4 and TRBJ2-1; 8 bases map to TRBD2. The junction had 7 bases not matched to a gene; V was cut back by 6 bases and J by 5 bases. This CDR3 is 14 amino acids long. Germline V gene data show CDR1 as SGHNT and CDR2 as YYREEE (reference sequence). In nucleotides, the CDR3 is TGTGCCAGCAACTCGGGAGGGCAAGACAATGAGCAGTTCTTC. Translating gives CASNSGGQDNEQFF. Using reference TRBV5-4 and TRBJ2-1 for the parts outside the CDR3, the full variable domain is ETGVTQSPTHLIKTRGQQVTLRCSSQSGHNTVSWYQQALGQGPQFIFQYYREEENGRGNFPPRFSGLQFPNYSSELNVNALELDDSALYLCASNSGGQDNEQFFGPGTRLTVL.

The chain employs TRBV20-1 and TRBJ1-5, with D perhaps matching TRBD1 (6 bases). Looked up from germline, CDR1 is DFQATT and CDR2 is SNEGSKA (reference sequence). CDR3 size: 17 residues. Trimming left V 0 bases short and J 7 bases short, with 22 bases between. CDR3 sequence: CSARDPSGGPDRQPQHF. The CDR3 bases are TGCAGTGCTAGAGATCCCTCGGGGGGCCCCGATCGCCAGCCCCAGCATTTT.

The gene calls are TRBV7-9 and TRBJ2-1; 8 positions agree with TRBD1. Germline V gene lookup returns CDR1 SEHNR and CDR2 FQNEAQ (reference sequence). Losses at the gene ends were 8 bases for V and 1 base for J; bases not matched to a gene: 4. This CDR3 comprises 14 residues. CDR3 nucleotides: TGTGCCAGCCAGGGGGCCCTGTCCTACAATGAGCAGTTCTTC. Its translation is CASQGALSYNEQFF.